The 8 T cell receptor beta chains in this list originate from one sample, sequenced in a study of T cells after yellow fever vaccination. MiXCR, run by TCRdb on the 5' RACE reads, gives a single entry per CDR3 protein. The table lists a few hundred thousand distinct CDR3 sequences, 18% of them singletons. Sequenced material: PBMCs, taken before the yellow fever booster vaccination. The receptors originated from a young man who received the YFV17D yellow fever vaccine.

The chain uses TRBV7-9 and TRBJ2-1; D is ambiguous. Trimming stripped 6 bases from V and 5 bases from J, with 14 bases between. Germline CDR1 and CDR2: SEHNR and FQNEAQ (reference sequence). The CDR3 covers 14 residues. The CDR3: CASSLTGAHNEQFF. DNA of the CDR3: TGTGCCAGCAGTCTGACGGGTGCCCACAATGAGCAGTTCTTC.

This rearrangement joins TRBV5-1 to TRBJ2-1; perhaps TRBD2 as D (5 bases). CDR3 length: 14 residues. Germline V gene sequence: CDR1 SGHRS, CDR2 YFSETQ. Trimming left V 0 bases short and J 8 bases short, with 12 bases between. DNA of the CDR3: TGCGCCAGCAGCTTGGTGGGTCAGGAGGATGAGCAGTTCTTC. Its protein product is CASSLVGQEDEQFF.

This clonotype occurred a few times. The chain carries TRBV12-3 or TRBV12-4 and TRBJ2-5; D gene uncertain. Between the trimmed V and J ends, which lost 8 bases and 1 base, there was a span of 11 bases. The CDR3 spans 13 residues. The CDR3 coding sequence is TGTGCCAGCGCCGGGTTAGTCCAAGAGACCCAGTACTTC. Translated, it gives CASAGLVQETQYF.

This clonotype was picked up one time. This chain uses TRBV20-1 with TRBJ1-5, with unresolved D. Germline values: CDR1 DFQATT, CDR2 SNEGSKA (reference sequence). V dropped 3 bases and J dropped 4 bases, with 10 bases sitting between them. CDR3 length equals 13 residues. In DNA form, the CDR3 reads TGCAGTGCTAGCCCCACTCGTAATCAGCCCCAGCATTTT. Protein: CSASPTRNQPQHF.

In its sample, this clonotype was seen a few times. This chain joins TRBV29-1 and TRBJ1-2; no firm D call. The germline V and J ends were trimmed by 0 bases and 6 bases, with 17 bases remaining between them. Germline values: CDR1 SQVTM, CDR2 ANQGSEA. The CDR3 spans 15 residues. In nucleotides, the CDR3 is TGCAGCGTTGAAGATCCGACGGGTTCAAGGGATGGCTACACCTTC. Its translation: CSVEDPTGSRDGYTF.

V and J are TRBV25-1 and TRBJ2-6, with D maybe TRBD1 (6 bases). This CDR3 region has 15 residues. Germline V gene data show CDR1 as MGHDK and CDR2 as SYGVNS. The V gene lost 4 bases and the J gene lost 3 bases, with 10 bases spanning the gap. The CDR3 DNA reads TGTGCCAGCAGTGCCAGGGGATTTGGGGCCAACGTCCTGACTTTC. The encoded protein is CASSARGFGANVLTF.

This clonotype was picked up a small number of times. This chain joins TRBV7-3 and TRBJ2-1, with D perhaps TRBD1 or TRBD2 (6 bases each). V shed 5 bases and J shed 7 bases, with 27 bases lying between them. The germline V gene has CDR1 SGHTA and CDR2 FQGTGA. The CDR3 totals 18 residues. Here the CDR3 DNA reads TGTGCCAGCAGCCGCCATTTGGCGGTACCGGGGGCGAGGAATGAGCAGTTCTTC. It yields the protein CASSRHLAVPGARNEQFF.

This clonotype showed up just a few times. The chain has TRBV30 and TRBJ1-2; D gene unclear. This CDR3 is 12 amino acids long. Germline values: CDR1 GTSNPN, CDR2 SVGIG (reference sequence). V was trimmed by 2 bases and J by 2 bases, leaving 6 bases between them. CDR3 region: CAWSNGNYGYTF. CDR3 DNA: TGTGCCTGGAGTAACGGGAACTATGGCTACACCTTC.